This TCR beta chain was sequenced during a study of shared clonotypes between healthy human individuals. General study points: Generally, estimated richness proved larger in naive subsets than it did in memory subsets.

V lost 3 bases and J 1 base, leaving 0 bases between the germline ends. This CDR3 spans 10 amino acids. Germline assignment: CDR1 DFQATT and CDR2 SNEGSKA (reference sequence). Notes on this clone: The target antigen is unknown. This specimen includes other DNA sequences encoding the same CDR3.

Each of the donors was a healthy adult who was HIV-negative and had not had a recent acute infection or vaccination. Sorted subsets were amplified in replicate PCRs using 200 ng DNA, 30,000 to 35,000 T cell genomes. Measured with immunoSEQ multiplex PCR; TCRdb has only the in-frame clones, and not every one. The table lists about 2 million clones, 85% to 95% of them singletons. Sequenced sample: naive CD4+ T cells sorted from blood. Sample subset: CD45RA+ positively selected. This TCR was sampled from a man younger than 35 in good health. V is TRBV20-1 and J is TRBJ2-5, with D unclear. CDR3 DNA sequence: TGCAGTGCTAGCCAAGAGACCCAGTACTTC. This codes for CSASQETQYF.